These 18 T cell receptor beta chains were all obtained from the same sample, sequenced in a study of blood T cells in healthy people across ages. Sample-barcoded 5' priming and a J-beta primer mix drove a second PCR of roughly 6 to 12 cycles. TCRdb called the 5' RACE reads again in MiXCR, with one record for every CDR3 protein. Of hundreds of thousands of distinct CDR3 sequences in the sample, 22% were seen once. The sequenced sample was blood. All receptors come from a man between 65 and 85 years old in good health.

The V and J genes are TRBV7-2 and TRBJ2-1; 8 nucleotides line up with TRBD2. The CDR3 runs 14 residues. V was pared by 0 bases and J by 10 bases, with 5 bases of the junction left unmatched. Per the germline V gene, CDR1 is SGHTA and CDR2 is FQGNSA. DNA of the CDR3: TGTGCCAGCAGCTTAGCGCCGACGGGAGGGGAGCAGTTCTTC. Translating gives CASSLAPTGGEQFF. Looking up the rest from reference TRBV7-2 and TRBJ2-1 gives the full variable domain: GAGVSQSPSNKVTEKGKDVELRCDPISGHTALYWYRQSLGQGLEFLIYFQGNSAPDKSGLPSDRFSAERTGGSVSTLTIQRTQQEDSAVYLCASSLAPTGGEQFFGPGTRLTVL.

CDR3: CASTSVRLQNSPLHF. DNA for the CDR3: TGTGCCAGCACCAGCGTACGACTGCAGAATTCACCCCTCCACTTT. The J gene is TRBJ1-6, the V gene TRBV6-2 or TRBV6-3; D unclear. CDR3 size: 15 residues. The V gene's germline CDR1 is MNHEY and CDR2 SVGEGT. Trimming shortened V by 7 bases and J by 7 bases, and 17 bases separated the two germline ends.

The rearrangement uses TRBV20-1 and TRBJ2-5, with TRBD2 matching 13 bases. The DNA end lines up better with TRBJ2-7; the J call may be wrong. CDR1 and CDR2 (germline): DFQATT, SNEGSKA (reference sequence). The CDR3 totals 15 residues. Here the CDR3 DNA reads TGCAGTGCTAGTGGTGGGACTAGCGGGAATTGCGAGCAGTACGTC. Translating gives CSASGGTSGNCEQYV.

V usage is TRBV6-6 and J usage is TRBJ1-1; TRBD1 is a possible D gene (6 bases). The CDR3 consists of 13 residues. CDR1 is MNHNY and CDR2 is SVGAGI in the germline V gene (reference sequence). The V gene lost 7 bases and the J gene lost 6 bases, with 15 bases spanning the gap. CDR3 protein: CASTNTGNPEAFF. The CDR3, as DNA: TGTGCCAGCACTAACACAGGGAATCCTGAAGCTTTCTTT.

In the case of this clonotype: The CDR3 ends on some other residue instead of the conserved phenylalanine or tryptophan, so this is likely a read error. The chain combines TRBV7-2 with TRBJ2-5; TRBD1 aligns across 8 bases. Trimming at V came to 5 bases and at J to 0 bases, leaving 5 bases not matched to a gene. Germline V gene lookup returns CDR1 SGHTA and CDR2 FQGNSA. The CDR3 sequence is 15 residues long. CDR3: CASSRDRGHQETQYS. DNA for the CDR3: TGTGCCAGCAGCCGCGACAGGGGTCACCAAGAGACCCAGTACTCC.

There are a few counts of this clonotype. Mismatch with germline at one junction end may stem from a read error. The rearrangement joins TRBV7-2 to TRBJ2-7; the D gene is possibly TRBD2 (7 bases). The CDR3 runs to 15 residues. Germline loops: CDR1 SGHTA, CDR2 FQGNSA. As DNA, the CDR3 is TGCGCCAGCAGCTTGTTCCGGGGGGCTGGTTACGAGCAGTACTTC. As protein: CASSLFRGAGYEQYF.

This clonotype showed up just a few times. CDR3 amino acids: CASSYGAGVADTQYF. The CDR3 bases are TGTGCCAGCAGTTACGGAGCGGGAGTGGCAGATACGCAGTATTTT. This sequence joins TRBV6-5 and TRBJ2-3; 8 nucleotides agree with TRBD2. J lost 4 bases, V lost 2 bases, and 5 bases had no gene match. The CDR3 sequence is 15 residues long. CDR1 is MNHEY, CDR2 SVGAGI, per germline.

J is TRBJ1-5 and V is TRBV6-2 or TRBV6-3; D is undetermined. Germline V gene sequence: CDR1 MNHEY, CDR2 SVGEGT. The V and J ends lost 9 bases and 2 bases respectively, with 11 bases between them. The CDR3 has 13 residues. The CDR3 DNA reads as TGTGCCAGTGCCGGGCTGGGCAATCAGCCCCAGCATTTT. This codes for CASAGLGNQPQHF.

The chain recombines TRBV7-9 with TRBJ2-1; 7 bases line up with TRBD2. The V gene's germline CDR1 is SEHNR and CDR2 FQNEAQ (reference sequence). The CDR3 has 16 residues. Trimming took 6 bases from V and 2 from J; bases not matched to a gene: 10. The CDR3 DNA sequence: TGTGCCAGCAGATCGACGTGGGAGGGCACCTACAATGAGCAGTTCTTC. Translated: CASRSTWEGTYNEQFF. The complete variable domain, with remaining parts taken from reference TRBV7-9 and TRBJ2-1, reads DTGVSQNPRHKITKRGQNVTFRCDPISEHNRLYWYRQTLGQGPEFLTYFQNEAQLEKSRLLSDRFSAERPKGSFSTLEIQRTEQGDSAMYLCASRSTWEGTYNEQFFGPGTRLTVL.

Worth noting for this clonotype: The junction departs from the called germline gene at one end, perhaps through a read error. The chain combines TRBV7-3 with TRBJ2-3, with D perhaps matching TRBD2 (5 bases). Germline CDR1 is SGHTA and CDR2 is FQGTGA. The CDR3 runs 13 residues. The DNA of the CDR3 is TGTGCCAGCAGCTTATGGAGGTCAGATACGCAGTCTTTT. This translates into CASSLWRSDTQSF.

The J gene is TRBJ2-5, the V gene TRBV29-1, with D possibly being TRBD2 (7 bases). V was shortened by 4 bases and J by 9 bases, with 15 bases between the two germline ends. The length of the CDR3 is 12 residues. Germline V gene sequence: CDR1 SQVTM, CDR2 ANQGSEA. Here the CDR3 DNA reads TGCAGCGTTGCGGAGGGGGAGGGGGCCCAGTACTTC. This gives the protein CSVAEGEGAQYF. Using reference TRBV29-1 and TRBJ2-5 for the parts outside the CDR3, the full variable domain is SAVISQKPSRDICQRGTSLTIQCQVDSQVTMMFWYRQQPGQSLTLIATANQGSEATYESGFVIDKFPISRPNLTFSTLTVSNMSPEDSSIYLCSVAEGEGAQYFGPGTRLLVL.

This clonotype was found a few times. The rearrangement joins TRBV20-1 to TRBJ1-6; 8 bases fit TRBD1. J gave up 8 bases and V 4 bases, and 4 bases lay outside the gene matches. Per the germline V gene, CDR1 is DFQATT and CDR2 is SNEGSKA (reference sequence). This CDR3 has 13 amino acids. As DNA, the CDR3 is TGCAGTGCTAAGAAACAGGGGGATTCACCCCTCCACTTT. As protein: CSAKKQGDSPLHF.

This clonotype was seen repeatedly, ten times or more. The chain combines TRBV5-1 with TRBJ2-1; 7 bases are a match to TRBD2. The junction had 3 bases not matched to a gene; V was cut back by 3 bases and J by 6 bases. The germline gives CDR1 SGHRS, CDR2 YFSETQ. The CDR3 is 13 residues long. The chain's CDR3 is CASSWGGGNEQFF. In DNA, the CDR3 is TGCGCCAGCAGCTGGGGGGGTGGCAATGAGCAGTTCTTC.

This clonotype has a handful of counts. The chain employs TRBV23-1 and TRBJ1-1; D not certain. TRBV23-1 is an open reading frame whose function is uncertain. The CDR3 spans 11 residues. V was shortened by 5 bases and J by 8 bases, with 9 bases between the two germline ends. The CDR3 DNA reads as TGCGCCAGCAGTAATTGGCAAGAAGCTTTCTTT. This sequence encodes CASSNWQEAFF.

The chain is built from TRBV18 and TRBJ1-2; possibly TRBD1 for D (5 bases). The CDR3 is 13 residues long. Trimming took off 5 bases at V and 3 bases at J, with 10 bases between the two ends. Germline lookup yields CDR1 KGHSH and CDR2 LQKENI. The DNA of the CDR3 is TGTGCCAGCTCAGGGGCGACATACTATGGCTACACCTTC. The encoded protein is CASSGATYYGYTF.

The table lists this clonotype with a few counts. The V call is TRBV27, the J call TRBJ1-2; 7 nucleotides line up with TRBD1. With V trimmed by 6 bases and J by 7 bases, 11 bases remained unmatched. Germline lookup yields CDR1 MNHEY and CDR2 SMNVEV (reference sequence). The CDR3 is made up of 14 amino acids. The CDR3 loop reads CASSPWAGGGGYTF. CDR3 DNA: TGTGCCAGCAGCCCGTGGGCAGGGGGGGGTGGCTACACCTTC.

As regards this clonotype: A read error may be the cause here, since a much bigger clone is one base away. The conserved closing phenylalanine or tryptophan is absent in this CDR3, likely reflecting a read error. The V call is TRBV12-3 or TRBV12-4, the J call TRBJ2-3, with 11 bases identical to TRBD2. V shed 1 base and J 6 bases; nucleotides not matched to a gene: 3. The CDR3 contains 15 residues. Here the CDR3 reads CASSLVWTSGDTQYV. CDR3 bases: TGTGCCAGCAGTTTAGTGTGGACTAGCGGGGATACGCAGTATGTT.

The genes are TRBV5-1 and TRBJ1-4; D might be TRBD1 (6 bases). The CDR3 extends over 15 amino acids. Per germline, CDR1 SGHRS and CDR2 YFSETQ. V was clipped by 4 bases and J by 2 bases, with 12 bases between them. CDR3 region: CASSLDGQTNEKLFF. DNA for the CDR3: TGCGCCAGCAGCCTGGACGGACAGACTAATGAAAAACTGTTTTTT.